Described below is a single TCR beta chain sequence and its context. This sample stems from a study of T cell repertoires in cytomegalovirus infection. Study context: Evidence of both CMV infection and a matching HLA type came from public TCR beta signatures.

The J segment lost 8 bases and the V segment lost 4 bases, leaving 11 bases of the junction unmatched. Germline V gives CDR1 DFQATT, CDR2 SNEGSKA (reference sequence). This CDR3 has 13 residues. MiXCR was run by TCRdb on the reads, yielding one entry per CDR3 protein. Among 350,000 to 500,000 distinct CDR3 sequences listed, around 32% were seen once. Sequencing was carried out using PBMCs. This sequence joins TRBV20-1 and TRBJ2-7, with 7 bases matching TRBD1. The receptor was isolated from a human donor in good health (CMV status not recorded). Some clones in this sample may be carry-over from other donors' samples. CDR3 sequence: CSATTDRENKQYF. The CDR3 region has the DNA TGCAGTGCTACAACCGACAGGGAAAACAAGCAGTACTTC.